The source of this T cell receptor beta chain is a study of OX40 agonist ivuxolimab in advanced cancers. About the study: It was permissible to have had prior anti-PD-1, anti-PD-L1 or anti-CTLA-4 therapy, and around 41% had some. Notes on the study in general: Which antigen the expanded peripheral T cells recognized is unknown.

This clone came up once. The antigen is unknown. The assay was immunoSEQ multiplex PCR, and TCRdb's table has in-frame clones only and misses some. The sample gives about 55,000 clones, around nine tenths of which show up once; roughly 6.9% is in the top ten. Germline CDR1 SNHLY, CDR2 FYNNEI. The CDR3 extends over 12 amino acids. V dropped 7 bases and J dropped 3 bases, with 9 bases sitting between them. The V and J genes are TRBV2 and TRBJ1-2; tentative D call: TRBD1 (6 bases). This sequence originates from an adult with an advanced solid tumor such as melanoma, head and neck, liver or kidney cancer. The source was CD4+ or CD8+ T cells sorted from blood, collected in a trial of the OX40 agonist ivuxolimab. The CDR3 DNA sequence: TGTGCCAGCAAGGGGGGACACTATGGCTACACCTTC. As protein: CASKGGHYGYTF.